This T cell receptor (beta chain) was identified in a study of T cell repertoires in cytomegalovirus infection. Study-level information: Based on public TCR beta signatures, there were indications of CMV infection and of a matching HLA type.

Each CDR3 protein gets one entry after TCRdb re-called the reads with MiXCR. The table includes fewer than 900,000 distinct CDR3 sequences, roughly 28% detected once. There are a few counts of this clonotype. Its antigen is not identified. Germline lookup yields CDR1 LNHDA and CDR2 SQIVND (reference sequence). The CDR3 extends over 12 amino acids. V was shortened by 1 base and J by 6 bases, with 4 bases between the two germline ends. The specimen comprised cultured CD8+ T cells from PBMCs, sampled from culture after CMV antigen stimulation. The clonotype originates from a human donor in good health (CMV status not recorded). Some clones in this sample may be carry-over from other donors' samples. The chain employs TRBV19 and TRBJ2-1, with D uncertain. The CDR3 sequence: CASSIVGNEQFF. In nucleotides, the CDR3 is TGTGCCAGTAGTATAGTCGGCAATGAGCAGTTCTTC.